The 32 T cell receptor beta chains below come from one sample, sequenced in a study of T-cell reconstitution after alpha-beta-depleted transplantation in children. As it was prepared, the TCRbeta library received unique molecular identifiers. TCRdb passed the PCR reads through MiXCR, listing each CDR3 protein once. The table includes fewer than 95,000 distinct CDR3 sequences, 10% to 15% detected once. The sample was PBMCs from the stem cell graft donor, taken from the stem cell graft. These receptors were obtained from a human donor who donated a stem cell graft to a child with inherited bone marrow failure.

This clonotype was seen a handful of times. This sequence joins TRBV7-9 and TRBJ2-2, with D tentatively TRBD2 (7 bases). CDR1 is SEHNR and CDR2 is FQNEAQ in the germline V gene (reference sequence). The CDR3 length is 15 residues. The V and J ends lost 2 bases and 5 bases respectively, with 12 bases between them. The CDR3 coding sequence is TGTGCCAGCAGCTTAAGGGGGGGACCAACCGGGGAGCTGTTTTTT. Its translation: CASSLRGGPTGELFF.

This clonotype was picked up many times. CDR3 sequence: CASSPAGRGSYNEQFF. CDR3 sequence (DNA): TGTGCCAGCAGCCCCGCCGGGAGGGGCTCCTACAATGAGCAGTTCTTC. The V and J genes are TRBV6-5 and TRBJ2-1, with 8 bases matching TRBD2. Germline CDR1 and CDR2: MNHEY and SVGAGI. The ends lost 6 bases at V and 0 bases at J; junction bases unmatched: 7. The CDR3 has 16 amino acids.

The sample holds many counts of this clonotype. The chain employs TRBV6-2 or TRBV6-3 and TRBJ1-5; the match to TRBD1 covers 8 bases. Looked up from germline, CDR1 is MNHEY and CDR2 is SVGEGT. CDR3 size: 15 residues. J lost 6 bases, V lost 6 bases, and 10 bases had no gene match. DNA of the CDR3: TGTGCCAGCAGACCTACACAGGGGGTGTCTCAGCCCCAGCATTTT. This codes for CASRPTQGVSQPQHF.

This clonotype was counted many times. J is TRBJ1-1 and V is TRBV20-1; 8 bases agree with TRBD1. The germline CDR1 and CDR2 sequences are DFQATT and SNEGSKA (reference sequence). The CDR3 runs 15 residues. With V trimmed by 3 bases and J by 6 bases, 12 bases remained unmatched. The CDR3 reads CSASAPTGVQAEAFF. For the CDR3, the DNA is TGCAGTGCTAGCGCCCCGACAGGGGTCCAGGCTGAAGCTTTCTTT.

This clonotype was seen repeatedly, ten times or more. The chain links TRBV29-1 to TRBJ2-7; D is uncertain. Germline-derived CDR1 and CDR2 are SQVTM and ANQGSEA. The CDR3 runs to 13 residues. The V end was cut by 4 bases, the J end by 5 bases, with 15 bases between. Here the CDR3 reads CSVGLGKRDEQYF. The CDR3 DNA follows: TGCAGCGTTGGTTTGGGGAAAAGGGACGAGCAGTACTTC.

This clonotype was counted ten times or more. The V gene is TRBV18, the J gene TRBJ1-1; TRBD1 agrees at 8 bases. Germline V gene sequence: CDR1 KGHSH, CDR2 LQKENI. The CDR3 extends over 17 amino acids. With 3 bases clipped from V and 0 bases from J, the junction kept 9 bases outside the gene matches. The CDR3 sequence is CASSPRRAGGMNTEAFF. DNA of the CDR3: TGTGCCAGCTCACCCAGGAGGGCAGGGGGCATGAACACTGAAGCTTTCTTT.

A word on this clonotype: This may come from a read error, since a much larger clone is one base off. The chain combines TRBV12-3 or TRBV12-4 with TRBJ1-5; no reliable D call. The CDR3 spans 13 residues. The CDR3 is CASSLNRWQPRHF. CDR3 sequence (DNA): TGTGCCAGCAGTCTTAACCGGTGGCAGCCCCGGCATTTT.

This clonotype was seen repeatedly, ten times or more. The V and J genes are TRBV28 and TRBJ2-7; 10 bases are shared with TRBD1. CDR3 length equals 12 residues. Germline CDR1 and CDR2: MDHEN and SYDVKM. The ends lost 2 bases at V and 10 bases at J; junction bases unmatched: 2. This CDR3 reads CASSLRDRGQYF. CDR3 in DNA: TGTGCCAGCAGTTTACGGGACAGGGGACAGTACTTC.

This clonotype was recorded many times. The DNA of the CDR3 is TGTGCCAGCAGCCTTAAACGGGGGTCACCCCTCCACTTT. The encoded protein is CASSLKRGSPLHF. V is TRBV11-2 and J is TRBJ1-6; perhaps TRBD1 as D (5 bases). V shed 5 bases and J shed 10 bases, with 12 bases lying between them. In germline, CDR1 is SGHAT, CDR2 FQNNGV. The CDR3 contains 13 residues.

This chain connects TRBV7-1 to TRBJ2-3; 8 bases are a match to TRBD2. TRBV7-1 is designated an ORF whose function remains uncertain. The V segment lost 3 bases and the J segment 0 bases; nucleotides outside the gene matches: 5. The CDR3 sequence is 16 residues long. For the CDR3, the DNA is TGTGCCAGCAGCTCCAGCGGGAGTACCAGCACAGATACGCAGTATTTT. It yields the protein CASSSSGSTSTDTQYF.

This clonotype was seen ten or more times. J is TRBJ2-3 and V is TRBV5-1, with D hard to call. The CDR3 has 15 residues. Looked up from germline, CDR1 is SGHRS and CDR2 is YFSETQ. Trimming left V 0 bases short and J 0 bases short, with 8 bases between. CDR3 in DNA: TGCGCCAGCAGCTTGGTAACGACGAGCACAGATACGCAGTATTTT. Encoded protein: CASSLVTTSTDTQYF.

This clonotype was observed many times. The gene calls are TRBV5-1 and TRBJ1-1; D possibly corresponds to TRBD1 (6 bases). Germline V gene data show CDR1 as SGHRS and CDR2 as YFSETQ. Trimming left V 4 bases short and J 0 bases short, with 10 bases between. The CDR3 has 14 amino acids. The CDR3 DNA sequence: TGCGCCAGCAGCAGGGGGGGTATGAACACTGAAGCTTTCTTT. This sequence encodes CASSRGGMNTEAFF.

There are a few counts of this clonotype. The gene calls are TRBV19 and TRBJ2-3; D not certain. V lost 7 bases and J 4 bases, leaving 15 bases between the germline ends. Per the germline V gene, CDR1 is LNHDA and CDR2 is SQIVND (reference sequence). The CDR3 sequence is 14 residues long. This chain's CDR3 is CASTDRGTADTQYF. The CDR3 bases are TGTGCCAGTACGGACCGCGGTACGGCAGATACGCAGTATTTT.

This clonotype has a count of ten or more. The chain recombines TRBV7-2 with TRBJ1-2; D unclear. This CDR3 is 15 amino acids long. Germline V CDR1 and CDR2: SGHTA, FQGNSA. Trimming cost V 5 bases and J 8 bases, with 21 bases left between them. The CDR3 sequence is CASSTQGKGGGGYTF. Here the CDR3 DNA reads TGTGCCAGCAGCACCCAAGGGAAGGGCGGAGGCGGCTACACCTTC.

This clonotype was seen repeatedly, ten times or more. This chain uses TRBV11-1 with TRBJ2-1; 7 bases line up with TRBD1. This CDR3 has 18 amino acids. V lost 2 bases to trimming and J lost 1 base; unmatched junction nucleotides: 11. Germline V gives CDR1 SGHAT, CDR2 FQDESV (reference sequence). CDR3 DNA: TGTGCCAGCAGCTTACCAATGACAGGGACCTTATCCTACAATGAGCAGTTCTTC. Protein product: CASSLPMTGTLSYNEQFF.

This clonotype was found many times. The rearrangement joins TRBV4-3 to TRBJ2-3, with D possibly being TRBD1 or TRBD2 (5 bases each). Per the germline V gene, CDR1 is LGHNA and CDR2 is YSLEER. The CDR3 totals 16 residues. Trimming pared 0 bases from V and 3 bases from J, leaving 13 bases between. CDR3 protein: CASSQEGVPETDTQYF. The CDR3 DNA is TGCGCCAGCAGCCAAGAGGGGGTTCCGGAAACAGATACGCAGTATTTT.

This clonotype was seen ten or more times. The chain couples TRBV2 to TRBJ2-2; 8 bases are a match to TRBD2. Germline loops: CDR1 SNHLY, CDR2 FYNNEI. CDR3 length equals 17 residues. Trimming removed 5 bases from V and 1 base from J; junction bases left unmatched: 9. CDR3 sequence reads: CASSTSTSGVNTGELFF. In DNA form, the CDR3 reads TGTGCCAGCAGTACTTCTACTAGCGGTGTGAACACCGGGGAGCTGTTTTTT.

This clonotype was seen only a few times. The chain combines TRBV30 with TRBJ2-7; maybe TRBD1 (6 bases). Germline loops: CDR1 GTSNPN, CDR2 SVGIG (reference sequence). Trimming removed 2 bases from V and 2 bases from J, with 10 bases in between. This CDR3 region has 13 residues. In DNA form, the CDR3 reads TGTGCCTGGAGTAAACAGGGACCCTACGAGCAGTACTTC. As protein: CAWSKQGPYEQYF.

The CDR3 is CASSQDLGGGSSYEQYF. In DNA, the CDR3 is TGCGCCAGCAGCCAAGATCTAGGCGGGGGCAGCTCCTACGAGCAGTACTTC. The V and J genes are TRBV4-3 and TRBJ2-7; perhaps TRBD2 as D (7 bases). Germline-derived CDR1 and CDR2 are LGHNA and YSLEER. The germline V and J ends were trimmed by 0 bases and 0 bases, with 15 bases remaining between them. This CDR3 comprises 17 residues.

This clonotype turned up a few times. The genes are TRBV27 and TRBJ2-7; TRBD1 agrees at 9 bases. The V segment lost 6 bases and the J segment 5 bases; nucleotides outside the gene matches: 8. Germline CDR1 reads MNHEY; CDR2 reads SMNVEV (reference sequence). The CDR3 is 14 residues long. This CDR3 is CASSPQGAANEQYF. The CDR3 DNA follows: TGTGCCAGCAGCCCACAGGGGGCGGCAAACGAGCAGTACTTC.

This clonotype was detected many times. The J gene is TRBJ2-1, the V gene TRBV2; D is undetermined. V lost 1 base, J lost 8 bases, and 12 bases lay in between. CDR3 length: 14 amino acids. Germline values: CDR1 SNHLY, CDR2 FYNNEI. DNA of the CDR3: TGTGCCAGCAGTGAAGTGCTGCCCTGGGATGAGCAGTTCTTC. As protein: CASSEVLPWDEQFF.

Many counts were recorded for this clonotype. This chain connects TRBV11-2 to TRBJ2-5, with D perhaps assigned TRBD1 or TRBD2 (7 bases each). CDR3 length equals 15 residues. Trimming took off 0 bases at V and 6 bases at J, with 14 bases between the two ends. CDR1 and CDR2 from the germline V gene are SGHAT and FQNNGV. CDR3 sequence (DNA): TGTGCCAGCAGCTTAGAGCCCCAGGGGGGGAAGACCCAGTACTTC. It specifies CASSLEPQGGKTQYF.

This clonotype showed up many times. The chain couples TRBV4-2 to TRBJ2-5; 7 bases are a match to TRBD2. V lost 4 bases, J lost 3 bases, and 8 bases stayed unmatched. CDR1 LGHNA and CDR2 YNFKEQ come from the germline V gene. CDR3 length equals 15 residues. As DNA, the CDR3 is TGTGCCAGCAGCCGCCTTCTACGGGGGGAAGAGACCCAGTACTTC. Translated, it gives CASSRLLRGEETQYF.

J is TRBJ2-1 and V is TRBV2; possibly TRBD1 for D (7 bases). The CDR3 extends over 15 amino acids. Per germline, CDR1 SNHLY and CDR2 FYNNEI. V was clipped by 5 bases and J by 3 bases, with 14 bases between them. In nucleotides, the CDR3 is TGTGCCAGCAGTCCGCAGGGGGGTCTCTACAATGAGCAGTTCTTC. Encoded protein: CASSPQGGLYNEQFF.

This clonotype was detected many times. This chain joins TRBV4-3 and TRBJ2-2; D ambiguous. Trimming removed 0 bases from V and 6 bases from J, with 5 bases in between. CDR3 length: 13 amino acids. The germline gives CDR1 LGHNA, CDR2 YSLEER. The CDR3: CASSQDWAGELFF. CDR3 sequence (DNA): TGCGCCAGCAGCCAAGATTGGGCCGGGGAGCTGTTTTTT.

The rearrangement joins TRBV6-4 to TRBJ2-1, with TRBD1 matching over 8 bases. This CDR3 has 13 amino acids. The V and J ends lost 8 bases and 7 bases, in that order; junction bases with no gene match: 7. Germline-derived CDR1 and CDR2 are MRHNA and SNTAGT. This chain's CDR3 is CASSQGAGNEQFF. The CDR3 DNA follows: TGTGCCAGCTCCCAGGGGGCCGGGAATGAGCAGTTCTTC.

The chain links TRBV7-6 to TRBJ2-5, with 13 bases fitting TRBD2. This CDR3 comprises 17 residues. V was clipped by 5 bases and J by 5 bases; unmatched bases: 11. Germline-derived CDR1 and CDR2 are SGHVS and FNYEAQ. In DNA form, the CDR3 reads TGTGCCAGCAGCACGTACGGACTAGCGGGGGCCGAGGAGACCCAGTACTTC. Translating it yields CASSTYGLAGAEETQYF.

The chain recombines TRBV20-1 with TRBJ2-7; either TRBD1 or TRBD2 may supply D (5 bases each). This CDR3 region has 14 residues. The germline V gene encodes CDR1 DFQATT and CDR2 SNEGSKA (reference sequence). Between the trimmed V and J ends, which lost 2 bases and 5 bases, there was a span of 16 bases. The CDR3 DNA follows: TGCAGTGCTAGAAATGCCGCACGAGGGGACGAGCAGTACTTC. Protein product: CSARNAARGDEQYF.

The table lists this clonotype with many counts. The chain combines TRBV5-8 with TRBJ2-1; either TRBD1 or TRBD2 may fit D (5 bases each). The CDR3 runs to 15 residues. The V gene lost 4 bases and the J gene lost 2 bases, with 13 bases spanning the gap. The V gene's germline CDR1 is SGHTS and CDR2 YDEGEE. The CDR3 DNA reads TGTGCCAGCAGCCGACCGGGACGGACCTACAATGAGCAGTTCTTC. As protein: CASSRPGRTYNEQFF. Based on the CDR3 plus reference TRBV5-8 and TRBJ2-1, the full variable domain is EAGVTQSPTHLIKTRGQQATLRCSPISGHTSVYWYQQALGLGLQFLLWYDEGEERNRGNFPPRFSGRQFPNYSSELNVNALELEDSALYLCASSRPGRTYNEQFFGPGTRLTVL.

Many counts were recorded for this clonotype. This chain links TRBV5-6 with TRBJ2-7; TRBD2 is a possible D gene (6 bases). CDR1 and CDR2 from the germline V gene are SGHDT and YYEEEE. The V end was cut by 4 bases, the J end by 0 bases, with 14 bases between. The CDR3 consists of 15 residues. The CDR3 bases are TGTGCCAGCAGCGGAGGGCCCGGGGGCTCCTACGAGCAGTACTTC. Protein sequence: CASSGGPGGSYEQYF.

The table lists this clonotype with many counts. The chain is built from TRBV20-1 and TRBJ2-2, with D tentatively TRBD2 (7 bases). Germline V CDR1 and CDR2: DFQATT, SNEGSKA (reference sequence). V lost 1 base and J 4 bases, leaving 13 bases between the germline ends. The CDR3 covers 15 residues. CDR3 loop: CSARVGGGLTGELFF. Written as DNA, the CDR3 is TGCAGTGCTAGAGTGGGGGGGGGGCTCACCGGGGAGCTGTTTTTT.

The CDR3 region has the DNA TGTGCCAGCAGCTTTCGAACGGGTCTAGCCAAAAACATTCAGTACTTC. The encoded protein is CASSFRTGLAKNIQYF. The V call is TRBV7-2, the J call TRBJ2-4, with D hard to call. V was trimmed by 3 bases and J by 0 bases, leaving 12 bases between them. Looked up from germline, CDR1 is SGHTA and CDR2 is FQGNSA. The CDR3 runs to 16 residues. The full variable domain, completed using reference TRBV7-2 and TRBJ2-4, is GAGVSQSPSNKVTEKGKDVELRCDPISGHTALYWYRQSLGQGLEFLIYFQGNSAPDKSGLPSDRFSAERTGGSVSTLTIQRTQQEDSAVYLCASSFRTGLAKNIQYFGAGTRLSVL.